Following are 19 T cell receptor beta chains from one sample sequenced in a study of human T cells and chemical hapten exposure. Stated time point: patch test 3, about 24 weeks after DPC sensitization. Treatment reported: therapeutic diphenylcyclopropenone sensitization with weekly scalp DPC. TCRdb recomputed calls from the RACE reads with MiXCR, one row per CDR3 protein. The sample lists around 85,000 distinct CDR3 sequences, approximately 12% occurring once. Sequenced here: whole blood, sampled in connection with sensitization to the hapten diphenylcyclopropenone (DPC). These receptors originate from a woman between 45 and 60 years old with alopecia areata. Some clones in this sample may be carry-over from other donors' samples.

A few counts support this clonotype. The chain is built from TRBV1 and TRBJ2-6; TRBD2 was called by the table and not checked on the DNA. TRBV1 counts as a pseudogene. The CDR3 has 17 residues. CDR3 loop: CTSTGASGRPGANVLTF. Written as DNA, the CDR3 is TGCACCAGTACGGGGGCTAGCGGGAGGCCCGGGGCCAACGTCCTGACTTTC.

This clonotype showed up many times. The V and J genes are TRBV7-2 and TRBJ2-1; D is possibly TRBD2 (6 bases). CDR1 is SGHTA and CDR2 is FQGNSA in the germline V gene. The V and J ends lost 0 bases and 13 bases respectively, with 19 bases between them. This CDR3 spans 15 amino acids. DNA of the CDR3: TGTGCCAGCAGCTTAGCTTCAGGACTACTGAGGTTCCAGTTCTTC. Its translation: CASSLASGLLRFQFF.

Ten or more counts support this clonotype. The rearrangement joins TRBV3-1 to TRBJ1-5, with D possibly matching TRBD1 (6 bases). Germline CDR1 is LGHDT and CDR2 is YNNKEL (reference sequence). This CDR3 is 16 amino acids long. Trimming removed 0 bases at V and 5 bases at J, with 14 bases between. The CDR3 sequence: CASSQDTYRVYQPQHF. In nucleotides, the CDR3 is TGTGCCAGCAGCCAAGATACTTACAGGGTCTATCAGCCCCAGCATTTT.

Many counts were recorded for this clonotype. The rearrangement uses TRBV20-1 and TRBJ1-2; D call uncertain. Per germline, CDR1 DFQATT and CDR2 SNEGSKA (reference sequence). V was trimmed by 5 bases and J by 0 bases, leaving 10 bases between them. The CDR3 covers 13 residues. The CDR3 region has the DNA TGCAGTGCTTACAGAGCAACTAACTATGGCTACACCTTC. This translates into CSAYRATNYGYTF.

CDR3 nucleotide sequence: TGCGCCAGCAGCAACGGACTAGCGGGAGTGGCAGATACGCAGTATTTT. Protein sequence: CASSNGLAGVADTQYF. The J gene is TRBJ2-3, the V gene TRBV5-1, with 13 positions matching TRBD2. V trimming: 4 bases; J trimming: 4 bases; junction bases outside the gene matches: 6. Per germline, CDR1 SGHRS and CDR2 YFSETQ. The CDR3 covers 16 residues.

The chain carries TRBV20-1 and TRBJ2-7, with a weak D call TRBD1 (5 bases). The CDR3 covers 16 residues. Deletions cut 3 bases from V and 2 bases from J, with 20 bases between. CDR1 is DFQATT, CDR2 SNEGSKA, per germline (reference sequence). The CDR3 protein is CSASFPGRGIAYEQYF. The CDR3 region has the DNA TGCAGTGCTAGTTTTCCCGGTAGGGGTATTGCCTACGAGCAGTACTTC.

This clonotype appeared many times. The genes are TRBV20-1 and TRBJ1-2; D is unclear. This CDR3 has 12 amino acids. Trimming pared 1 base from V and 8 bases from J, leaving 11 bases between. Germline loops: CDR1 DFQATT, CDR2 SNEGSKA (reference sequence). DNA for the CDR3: TGCAGTGCTAGAGTAGGGATTGACGGCTACACCTTC. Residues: CSARVGIDGYTF.

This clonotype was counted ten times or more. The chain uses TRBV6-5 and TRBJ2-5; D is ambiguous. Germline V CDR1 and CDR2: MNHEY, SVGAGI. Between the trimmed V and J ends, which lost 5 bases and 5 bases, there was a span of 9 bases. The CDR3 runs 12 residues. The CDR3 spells CASSNPQETQYF. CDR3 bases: TGTGCCAGCAGTAACCCCCAGGAGACCCAGTACTTC.

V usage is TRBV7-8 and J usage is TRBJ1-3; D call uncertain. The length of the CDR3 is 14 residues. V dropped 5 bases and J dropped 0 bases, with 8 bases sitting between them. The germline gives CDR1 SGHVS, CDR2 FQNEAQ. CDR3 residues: CASSPRGSGNTIYF. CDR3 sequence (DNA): TGTGCCAGCAGCCCCCGCGGCTCTGGAAACACCATATATTTT.

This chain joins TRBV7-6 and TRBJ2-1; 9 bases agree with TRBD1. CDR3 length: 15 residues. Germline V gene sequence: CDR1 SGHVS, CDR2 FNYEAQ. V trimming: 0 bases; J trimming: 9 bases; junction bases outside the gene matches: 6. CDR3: CASSLALTGGSEQFF. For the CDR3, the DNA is TGTGCCAGCAGCTTAGCCCTAACAGGGGGCAGTGAGCAGTTCTTC.

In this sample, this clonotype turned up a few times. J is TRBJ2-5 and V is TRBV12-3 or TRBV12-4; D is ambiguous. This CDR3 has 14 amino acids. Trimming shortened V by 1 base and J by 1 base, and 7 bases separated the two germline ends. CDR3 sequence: CASSLGGSQETQYF. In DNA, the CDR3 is TGTGCCAGCAGTTTAGGAGGTTCCCAAGAGACCCAGTACTTC.

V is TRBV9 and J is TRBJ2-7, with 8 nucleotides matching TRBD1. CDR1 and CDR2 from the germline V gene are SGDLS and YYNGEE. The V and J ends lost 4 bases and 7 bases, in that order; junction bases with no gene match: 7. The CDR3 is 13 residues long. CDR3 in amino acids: CASSPDRAEEQYF. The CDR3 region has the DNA TGTGCCAGCAGCCCGGACAGGGCGGAAGAGCAGTACTTC.

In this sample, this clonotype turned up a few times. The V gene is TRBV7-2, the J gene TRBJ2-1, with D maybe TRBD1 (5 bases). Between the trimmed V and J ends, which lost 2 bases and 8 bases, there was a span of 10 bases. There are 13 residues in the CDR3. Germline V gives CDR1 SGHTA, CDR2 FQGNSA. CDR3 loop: CASSLFQGYEQFF. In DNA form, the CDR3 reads TGTGCCAGCAGCTTATTTCAGGGTTATGAGCAGTTCTTC.

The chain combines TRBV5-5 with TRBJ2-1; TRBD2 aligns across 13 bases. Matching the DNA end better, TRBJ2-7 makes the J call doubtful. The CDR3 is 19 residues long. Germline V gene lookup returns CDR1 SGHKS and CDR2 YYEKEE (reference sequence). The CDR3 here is CASSYAGTSGMGPAGEQYF. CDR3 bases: TGTGCCAGCAGCTACGCCGGGACTAGCGGGATGGGGCCGGCGGGTGAGCAGTACTTC.

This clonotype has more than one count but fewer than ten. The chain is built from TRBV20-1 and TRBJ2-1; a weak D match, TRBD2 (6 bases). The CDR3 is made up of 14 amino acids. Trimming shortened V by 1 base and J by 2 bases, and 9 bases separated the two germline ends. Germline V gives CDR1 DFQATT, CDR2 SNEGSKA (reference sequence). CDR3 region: CSARADYPYNEQFF. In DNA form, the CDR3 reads TGCAGTGCTAGAGCGGACTACCCCTACAATGAGCAGTTCTTC.

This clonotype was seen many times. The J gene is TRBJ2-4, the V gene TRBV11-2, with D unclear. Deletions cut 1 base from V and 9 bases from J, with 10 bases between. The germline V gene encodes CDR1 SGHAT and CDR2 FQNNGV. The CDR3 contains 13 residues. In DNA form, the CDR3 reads TGTGCCAGCAGCTTAGGCCAGCATGGCATTCAGTACTTC. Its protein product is CASSLGQHGIQYF.

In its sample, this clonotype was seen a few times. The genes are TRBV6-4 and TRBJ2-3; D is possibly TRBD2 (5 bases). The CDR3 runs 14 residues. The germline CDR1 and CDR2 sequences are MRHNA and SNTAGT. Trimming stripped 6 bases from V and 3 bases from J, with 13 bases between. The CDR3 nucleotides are TGTGCCAGCAGCCGGGAAGCCATGACAGATACGCAGTATTTT. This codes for CASSREAMTDTQYF.

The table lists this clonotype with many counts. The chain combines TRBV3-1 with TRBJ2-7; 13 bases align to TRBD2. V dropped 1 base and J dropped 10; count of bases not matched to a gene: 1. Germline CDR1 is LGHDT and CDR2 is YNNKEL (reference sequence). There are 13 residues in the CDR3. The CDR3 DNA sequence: TGTGCCAGCAGCCAAGGACTAGCGGGAGGACAGTACTTC. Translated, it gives CASSQGLAGGQYF.

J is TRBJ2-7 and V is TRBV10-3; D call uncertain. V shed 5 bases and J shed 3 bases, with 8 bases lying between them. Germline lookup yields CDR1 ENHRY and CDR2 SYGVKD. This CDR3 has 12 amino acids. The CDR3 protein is CAISNGLYEQYF. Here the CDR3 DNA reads TGTGCCATCAGTAATGGTCTCTACGAGCAGTACTTC.